This T cell receptor beta chain is drawn from a study of cytomegalovirus exposure and HLA in healthy donors. Study conclusions and caveats: Earlier results showed most TCR beta V segments being productive about 87% or about 30% of the time.

Amplification used 60 Vbeta primers and 13 Jbeta primers. The table came from immunoSEQ multiplex PCR; TCRdb's copy has only in-frame clones and leaves some out. The sample has about 130,000 clones; around four fifths are singletons. This clone was recorded only once. Its specificity is unknown. Germline V CDR1 and CDR2: KGHSH, LQKENI. There are 14 residues in the CDR3. With V trimmed by 0 bases and J by 3 bases, 1 base remained unmatched. The source of this sequence is a middle-aged woman in good health and CMV-seropositive. The specimen was PBMCs. The chain recombines TRBV18 with TRBJ2-5, with 7 bases identical to TRBD1. DNA of the CDR3: TGTGCCAGCTCACCACCAGGGGGCAAAGAGACCCAGTACTTC. Translated, it gives CASSPPGGKETQYF.